This T cell receptor beta chain was sequenced during a study of blood T cell repertoires in COVID-19. This clone was observed a few times. Profiling relied on immunoSEQ multiplex PCR, and the TCRdb table lists in-frame clones only, not all of them. The profile shows under 300,000 clones, roughly 85% of them singletons. Germline V lookup: CDR1 MNHEY, CDR2 SMNVEV (reference sequence). The CDR3 extends over 14 amino acids. V shed 3 bases and J shed 7 bases, with 12 bases lying between them. The material sequenced was peripheral blood. This receptor was identified in a woman aged 45-65 years who had recovered from COVID-19. The chain links TRBV27 to TRBJ2-2; D is possibly TRBD1 (6 bases). The CDR3 loop reads CASSFQGGVGELFF. The CDR3 region has the DNA TGTGCCAGCAGTTTTCAAGGGGGTGTCGGGGAGCTGTTTTTT.